These 26 T cell receptor beta chains share one sample of origin, sequenced in a study of human T cells and chemical hapten exposure (dated by TCRdb to about 2021). The time point label of this sample denotes: pre-sensitization, week 0. In the paper's terms, the treatment or condition label means: therapeutic diphenylcyclopropenone sensitization with weekly scalp DPC. Receptor libraries were prepared by RACE. The run used a NextSeq 500. TCRdb reanalyzed the raw reads on its own, using fastp at Q25 for trimming and MiXCR for clone calling, and kept in-frame beta chains. A single entry per CDR3 protein holds the most common genes and DNA from its merged rows. Recorded for this sample are approximately 370,000 distinct CDR3 sequences; around 5.5% of them occurred a single time. The top ten clones comprise about 8.2% of the sample. The specimen comprised whole blood, sampled in connection with sensitization to the hapten diphenylcyclopropenone (DPC). These receptors all stem from a woman aged 18-30 years with alopecia areata. Some clones in this sample may be carry-over from other donors' samples.

At least ten counts were recorded for this clonotype. The gene calls are TRBV12-3 or TRBV12-4 and TRBJ1-1; TRBD1 is a possible D gene (6 bases). V lost 2 bases and J lost 6, with 16 bases in between. CDR3 length: 15 amino acids. CDR3 sequence reads: CASSLTPGGQAEAFF. CDR3 DNA sequence: TGTGCCAGCAGTTTAACGCCCGGGGGACAAGCTGAAGCTTTCTTT.

The table lists this clonotype with a few counts. The chain has TRBV6-5 and TRBJ2-3; tentatively, D is TRBD2 (6 bases). Germline CDR1 reads MNHEY; CDR2 reads SVGAGI. Trimming took off 0 bases at V and 2 bases at J, with 12 bases between the two ends. The CDR3 extends over 16 amino acids. This CDR3 is CASSYSYGGITDTQYF. CDR3 sequence (DNA): TGTGCCAGCAGTTACTCTTACGGGGGAATCACAGATACGCAGTATTTT.

The V and J genes are TRBV10-3 and TRBJ2-1, with 10 bases lining up with TRBD2. With 4 bases clipped from V and 6 bases from J, the junction kept 9 bases outside the gene matches. The CDR3 is 16 amino acids. Per germline, CDR1 ENHRY and CDR2 SYGVKD. CDR3 DNA sequence: TGTGCCATCAGTGGAGGAGTAGCGGGGGGCCCCAATGAGCAGTTCTTC. Protein sequence: CAISGGVAGGPNEQFF.

The sample holds a few counts of this clonotype. J is TRBJ1-1 and V is TRBV12-3 or TRBV12-4; D is possibly TRBD1 (5 bases). V was trimmed by 2 bases and J by 0 bases, leaving 10 bases between them. The CDR3 contains 15 residues. The CDR3 sequence is CASSLHQGMNTEAFF. The CDR3, as DNA: TGTGCCAGCAGTTTACATCAGGGCATGAACACTGAAGCTTTCTTT.

This clonotype was seen at least ten times. The V call is TRBV25-1, the J call TRBJ2-7; 7 bases align to TRBD1. Germline V gene data show CDR1 as MGHDK and CDR2 as SYGVNS. The CDR3 extends over 12 amino acids. In DNA, the CDR3 is TGTGTCCCGGGACAGCCACCCTACGAGCAGTACTTC. Its translation is CVPGQPPYEQYF.

CDR3 amino acids: CASTQEGGGQPQHF. CDR3 DNA sequence: TGTGCCAGCACCCAAGAGGGGGGGGGTCAGCCCCAGCATTTT. The chain couples TRBV6-6 to TRBJ1-5, with D perhaps matching TRBD1 (6 bases). Trimming removed 7 bases from V and 6 bases from J, with 16 bases in between. The length of the CDR3 is 14 residues. Germline V gene sequence: CDR1 MNHNY, CDR2 SVGAGI (reference sequence).

This clonotype occurred many times. The rearrangement links TRBV4-3 to TRBJ1-1; D might be TRBD1 (5 bases). Trimming took off 4 bases at V and 5 bases at J, with 23 bases between the two ends. CDR1 is LGHNA and CDR2 is YSLEER in the germline V gene. The CDR3 is 17 amino acids. The CDR3 nucleotides read TGCGCCAGCAGCCGAGAGCCCCGGGCCACGGAGGGGACTGAAGCTTTCTTT. Its protein product is CASSREPRATEGTEAFF.

This clonotype was detected only a few times. The rearrangement joins TRBV28 to TRBJ2-1; D could derive from TRBD1 or TRBD2 (5 bases each). CDR1 is MDHEN and CDR2 is SYDVKM in the germline V gene. This CDR3 spans 13 amino acids. Trimming cost V 5 bases and J 6 bases, with 11 bases left between them. The CDR3 region has the DNA TGTGCCAGCAGTACGCCCGGGACCAATGAGCAGTTCTTC. It translates to CASSTPGTNEQFF.

This clonotype has at least ten counts. The rearrangement joins TRBV7-3 to TRBJ1-1, with TRBD1 as a possible D gene (6 bases). Germline V CDR1 and CDR2: SGHTA, FQGTGA. This CDR3 is built from 14 residues. The germline V and J ends were trimmed by 3 bases and 2 bases, with 10 bases remaining between them. CDR3 sequence: CASSFAGANTEAFF. The CDR3 DNA is TGTGCCAGCAGCTTTGCAGGGGCTAACACTGAAGCTTTCTTT.

J is TRBJ1-6 and V is TRBV25-1; no clear D gene. The CDR3 runs 13 residues. The germline V gene encodes CDR1 MGHDK and CDR2 SYGVNS. V was pared by 5 bases and J by 5 bases, with 7 bases between. The CDR3 DNA is TGTGCCAGCAGTCGCCAGAATAATTCACCCCTCCACTTT. Encoded protein: CASSRQNNSPLHF.

With regard to this clonotype: One end of the junction is discordant with germline, which a read error may explain. The chain employs TRBV7-7 and TRBJ2-5; 7 bases fit TRBD1. The CDR3 sequence is 15 residues long. Germline CDR1 SSHAT, CDR2 FNYEAQ (reference sequence). In nucleotides, the CDR3 is TGTGCTAGCAGCTTAGTACAGGGGCGCGAGGGGACCCAGTACTTC. It specifies CASSLVQGREGTQYF.

Regarding this clonotype: One end of the junction is discordant with germline, which a read error may explain. The chain has TRBV27 and TRBJ1-1, with 9 bases matching TRBD1. From germline, CDR1 is MNHEY and CDR2 SMNVEV (reference sequence). The CDR3 runs to 15 residues. The CDR3 loop is CAGSSPGQGTTEAFF. DNA of the CDR3: TGTGCCGGCAGTTCACCGGGACAGGGTACCACTGAAGCTTTCTTT.

The chain links TRBV6-2 or TRBV6-3 to TRBJ2-7; 10 nucleotides line up with TRBD1. CDR1 is MNHEY, CDR2 SVGEGT, per germline. J gave up 6 bases and V 5 bases, and 10 bases lay outside the gene matches. This CDR3 region has 15 residues. This CDR3 is CASSAPGQGYGEQYF. DNA for the CDR3: TGTGCCAGCAGTGCACCGGGACAGGGGTACGGCGAGCAGTACTTC.

This clonotype has a count of ten or more. This chain links TRBV7-9 with TRBJ1-4, with 7 bases lining up with TRBD1. V dropped 5 bases and J dropped 6; count of bases not matched to a gene: 9. Per germline, CDR1 SEHNR and CDR2 FQNEAQ (reference sequence). CDR3 length: 15 residues. CDR3 region: CASSQGDSPYEKLFF. CDR3 bases: TGTGCCAGCAGCCAGGGGGACAGTCCGTATGAAAAACTGTTTTTT.

This clonotype was counted many times. This chain joins TRBV7-8 and TRBJ1-1; TRBD1 might be the D (6 bases). Trimming cost V 7 bases and J 1 base, with 10 bases left between them. There are 13 residues in the CDR3. In germline, CDR1 is SGHVS, CDR2 FQNEAQ. The CDR3 coding sequence is TGTGCCAGCACAGGACAGCAGAACACTGAAGCTTTCTTT. Translating it yields CASTGQQNTEAFF.

This clonotype has ten or more counts. The CDR3 DNA sequence: TGTGCCAGCAGCCAAGGGTCGGGGGGCTTCACCGGGGAGCTGTTTTTT. Residues: CASSQGSGGFTGELFF. The J gene is TRBJ2-2, the V gene TRBV4-2; the D gene is possibly TRBD2 (7 bases). The CDR3 spans 16 residues. Per germline, CDR1 LGHNA and CDR2 YNFKEQ. V was trimmed by 1 base and J by 4 bases, leaving 13 bases between them.

A few counts support this clonotype. V usage is TRBV9 and J usage is TRBJ2-1; TRBD2 is a possible D gene (6 bases). This CDR3 comprises 15 residues. CDR1 SGDLS and CDR2 YYNGEE come from the germline V gene. The V end lost 0 bases, the J end lost 4 bases, and 11 bases lay between the germline ends. CDR3 DNA: TGTGCCAGCAGCGTAGCGGGCAGCGGGTACAATGAGCAGTTCTTC. Residues: CASSVAGSGYNEQFF.

The chain links TRBV2 to TRBJ1-1, with D maybe TRBD1 (5 bases). There are 13 residues in the CDR3. The germline V and J ends were trimmed by 2 bases and 4 bases, with 8 bases remaining between them. Germline CDR1 and CDR2: SNHLY and FYNNEI. The CDR3 bases are TGTGCCAGCAGTGAAACGAGGGGCACTGAAGCTTTCTTT. Its protein product is CASSETRGTEAFF.

This clonotype was seen ten or more times. The genes are TRBV6-5 and TRBJ2-7; D is uncertain. Trimming left V 6 bases short and J 6 bases short, with 18 bases between. The CDR3 is 14 amino acids. Germline loops: CDR1 MNHEY, CDR2 SVGAGI. The CDR3 reads CASSPKRSSFEQYF. The CDR3 DNA sequence: TGTGCCAGCAGCCCCAAACGGTCCTCTTTCGAGCAGTACTTC.

This clonotype was observed at least ten times. The V and J genes are TRBV27 and TRBJ2-7; no definite D call. The CDR3 consists of 13 residues. In germline, CDR1 is MNHEY, CDR2 SMNVEV (reference sequence). The V end lost 6 bases, the J end lost 4 bases, and 13 bases lay between the germline ends. CDR3 amino acids: CASRGTALYEQYF. Written as DNA, the CDR3 is TGTGCCAGCAGGGGAACAGCTTTATACGAGCAGTACTTC.

In this sample, this clonotype turned up a few times. The chain joins TRBV12-3 or TRBV12-4 to TRBJ1-5; D remains unclear. V lost 2 bases to trimming and J lost 3 bases, with 8 bases between them. The CDR3 contains 14 residues. The CDR3 DNA reads as TGTGCCAGCAGTTTATCGGACCCCAATCAGCCCCAGCATTTT. Its protein is CASSLSDPNQPQHF.

The J gene is TRBJ1-1, the V gene TRBV20-1; D is unclear. Deletions cut 3 bases from V and 1 base from J, with 9 bases between. CDR1 is DFQATT and CDR2 is SNEGSKA in the germline V gene (reference sequence). There are 13 residues in the CDR3. The CDR3 DNA sequence: TGCAGTGCTAGGATGGAGGGGAACACTGAAGCTTTCTTT. As protein: CSARMEGNTEAFF.

V gene TRBV15 combines with J gene TRBJ1-5; D ambiguous. The germline gives CDR1 LNHNV, CDR2 YYDKDF (reference sequence). The CDR3 runs 16 residues. V was shortened by 0 bases and J by 3 bases, with 12 bases between the two germline ends. CDR3 protein: CATSRDGQLINQPQHF. The CDR3 DNA reads as TGTGCCACCAGCAGAGATGGGCAGCTAATCAATCAGCCCCAGCATTTT. Drawing the rest from reference TRBV15 and TRBJ1-5, the complete variable domain is DAMVIQNPRYQVTQFGKPVTLSCSQTLNHNVMYWYQQKSSQAPKLLFHYYDKDFNNEADTPDNFQSRRPNTSFCFLDIRSPGLGDTAMYLCATSRDGQLINQPQHFGDGTRLSIL.

In DNA, the CDR3 is TGCGCCAGCAGCTTAGGACAGGGGGCAGCCAAAAACATTCAGTACTTC. Translation: CASSLGQGAAKNIQYF. This chain links TRBV5-1 with TRBJ2-4; 11 nucleotides align to TRBD1. V lost 2 bases, J lost 0 bases, and 1 base stayed unmatched. The V gene's germline CDR1 is SGHRS and CDR2 YFSETQ. The CDR3 covers 16 residues.

The chain joins TRBV19 to TRBJ2-6; 7 bases are a match to TRBD1. Germline V CDR1 and CDR2: LNHDA, SQIVND (reference sequence). J was trimmed by 4 bases and V by 5 bases; bases with no gene match: 8. CDR3 length: 16 residues. CDR3 loop: CASSSRQGPGANVLTF. The CDR3 coding sequence is TGTGCCAGTAGTTCCCGACAGGGACCAGGGGCCAACGTCCTGACTTTC.

In this sample, this clonotype turned up many times. The chain couples TRBV20-1 to TRBJ1-1, with D perhaps TRBD1 (6 bases). The germline V gene has CDR1 DFQATT and CDR2 SNEGSKA (reference sequence). The CDR3 length is 14 residues. V shed 3 bases and J shed 5 bases, with 16 bases lying between them. The CDR3 DNA is TGCAGTGCTAGGGGATACAGGGCGAAAACTGAAGCTTTCTTT. It specifies CSARGYRAKTEAFF.